This T cell receptor (beta chain) was sequenced during a study of T cell changes during pregnancy in multiple sclerosis. V lost 1 base and J 11 bases, leaving 14 bases between the germline ends. The CDR3 runs 13 residues. Germline V gene data show CDR1 as SEHNR and CDR2 as FQNEAQ (reference sequence). Some clones are missing from TCRdb's copy, which holds only in-frame ones; the method was immunoSEQ multiplex PCR. The sample records 25,000 to 30,000 clones, more than 80% being singletons. This sequence was found in a female donor with multiple sclerosis, enrolled in a pregnancy study. The V and J genes are TRBV7-9 and TRBJ1-1; D unresolved. The specimen was CD8+ T cells from peripheral blood mononuclear cells, collected before pregnancy. The CDR3 region has the DNA TGTGCCAGCAGCTTAGATGAGCCCGGTTTTGCTTTCTTT. Protein sequence: CASSLDEPGFAFF.